A selection of T cell receptor beta chains follows, all from one sample in a study of T cell repertoires in cytomegalovirus infection. TCRdb re-called the reads through MiXCR, storing one row per CDR3 protein. The sample shows hundreds of thousands of distinct CDR3 sequences, 20% to 25% of them seen only once. Sequenced input: CD8+ T cells from PBMCs. The receptors shown here come from a human donor in good health (CMV status not recorded). Some clones in this sample may be carry-over from other donors' samples. The CDR3 runs from the conserved cysteine through the conserved F or W. The D gene is left open where the match is weak. Clone size is not always given. Where it is, it says once, few, many or a class for expanded clones.

-,TRBJ1-4,TRBV4-1,-,TGCGCCAGCAGCCAAGATGGAGGGGAAGTTGAAAAACTGTTTTTT,CASSQDGGEVEKLFF
few,TRBJ2-1,TRBV29-1,-,TGCAGCGCCTCGGACTCTTCCTACAATGAGCAGTTCTTC,CSASDSSYNEQFF
many,TRBJ1-2,TRBV7-2,-,TGTGCCAGCAGCTTGGGGAGGGGGGAGGTTAACTATGGCTACACCTTC,CASSLGRGEVNYGYTF
few,TRBJ1-1,TRBV7-6,-,TGTGCCAGCAGCTTAGAACGGACTACATACACTGAAGCTTTCTTT,CASSLERTTYTEAFF
-,TRBJ2-7,TRBV5-5,-,TGTGCCAGCAGCTTGCCGGGGGCCGGACACGAGCAGTACTTC,CASSLPGAGHEQYF
many,TRBJ2-1,TRBV6-1,TRBD2,TGTGCCAGCAGTTACAGCGGGAACCTTTACAATGAGCAGTTCTTC,CASSYSGNLYNEQFF
many,TRBJ1-1,TRBV7-8,TRBD1,TGTGCCAGCAGCTTATATCGGCTTAGGGGGACAGGGTTCGAAGCTTTCTTT,CASSLYRLRGTGFEAFF
few,TRBJ1-1,TRBV18,TRBD1,TGTGCCAGCTCACCACCTCAGGGGGAAGTGGCTTTCTTT,CASSPPQGEVAFF
-,TRBJ2-7,TRBV10-2,TRBD2,TGCGCCAGCAGTGTTAGGGGAGGGGACGAGCAGTACTTC,CASSVRGGDEQYF
few,TRBJ2-1,TRBV2,-,TGTGCCAGCAGAGCCTACAGGGTCTCTGAGCAGTTCTTC,CASRAYRVSEQFF
few,TRBJ2-5,TRBV20-1,-,TGCAGTGCTAGAGCGCAGTCCCAAGAGACCCAGTACTTC,CSARAQSQETQYF
many,TRBJ2-5,TRBV4-1,-,TGCGCCAGCAGCCAAGTATTAACAGGGTTGGAGACCCAGTACTTC,CASSQVLTGLETQYF
-,TRBJ2-2,TRBV7-9,-,TGTGCCAGCAATCCGACACACACCGGGGAGCTGTTTTTT,CASNPTHTGELFF
once,TRBJ1-2,TRBV20-1,-,TGCAGTGCTAGAGATCAGGCAGGGCCTAACTATGGCTACACCTTC,CSARDQAGPNYGYTF
-,TRBJ2-1,TRBV9,TRBD1,TGTGCCAGCAGCGTCACAGGGGGCGACGGGAATGAGCAGTTCTTC,CASSVTGGDGNEQFF
few,TRBJ2-3,TRBV6-2/TRBV6-3,-,TGTGCCAGCAGCCTCCGGGGGACCGCAGATACGCAGTATTTT,CASSLRGTADTQYF